The next 5 T cell receptor beta chains were all read from a single sample in a study of technical replicates of blood from a few donors. Sequenced by immunoSEQ multiplex PCR; TCRdb stores in-frame clones only, minus some. The table shows approximately 79,000 clones, with about 91% occurring only once. The sample taken for sequencing was T cells isolated from PBMCs. All receptors derive from a human donor in good health.

CDR3 in amino acids: CSVVSGTRAGELFF. The CDR3 DNA reads TGCAGCGTTGTCTCGGGGACTAGGGCCGGGGAGCTGTTTTTT. The chain combines TRBV29-1 with TRBJ2-2; TRBD2 aligns across 8 bases. V lost 4 bases to trimming and J lost 6 bases; unmatched junction nucleotides: 7. This CDR3 comprises 14 residues. Germline V gives CDR1 SQVTM, CDR2 ANQGSEA.

The genes are TRBV9 and TRBJ1-1, with D possibly matching TRBD1 (6 bases). Looked up from germline, CDR1 is SGDLS and CDR2 is YYNGEE. The CDR3 has 14 amino acids. Trimming took off 4 bases at V and 6 bases at J, with 16 bases between the two ends. CDR3 sequence reads: CASSPQQGRSEAFF. The CDR3 DNA is TGTGCCAGCAGCCCCCAACAGGGAAGGTCTGAAGCTTTCTTT.

This chain uses TRBV27 with TRBJ1-1; D may be TRBD1 (6 bases). Germline values: CDR1 MNHEY, CDR2 SMNVEV (reference sequence). V lost 6 bases and J 7 bases, leaving 18 bases between the germline ends. The CDR3 consists of 14 residues. The CDR3 nucleotides are TGTGCCAGCAGCCGAACTACAGGGATAGTTGAAGCTTTCTTT. As protein: CASSRTTGIVEAFF.

The chain employs TRBV29-1 and TRBJ2-3, with 11 bases identical to TRBD1. CDR3 length: 11 amino acids. CDR1 is SQVTM and CDR2 is ANQGSEA in the germline V gene. V lost 6 bases, J lost 12 bases, and 5 bases stayed unmatched. The DNA for the CDR3 is TGCAGCGTCCAGGGACAGGGGGTTCAGTATTTT. This codes for CSVQGQGVQYF.

A few counts support this clone. The gene calls are TRBV12-1 and TRBJ1-1; the table names TRBD1, a call not compared with the DNA. TRBV12-1 represents a pseudogene. CDR3 length equals 15 residues. In DNA, the CDR3 is TGTGCCAGCAGCTTATCGGACAGGACTCCAAGTGAAGCTTTCTTT. Translated: CASSLSDRTPSEAFF.